This is a list of T cell receptor beta chains from one sample in a study of cytomegalovirus exposure and HLA in healthy donors. Data came from immunoSEQ multiplex PCR; TCRdb stores just in-frame clones and leaves some out. The repertoire has more than 100,000 clones, 50% to 75% of them found once; the top ten carry roughly 2.5%. Sequenced input: PBMCs. These receptors came from a woman aged 40-49 years in good health and CMV-seronegative. Both conserved end residues are part of each CDR3. D genes are given only for firm matches. Rows may omit the clone size; those that give it use once, few, many or a size class.

>NA|TRBJ1-1|TRBV5-4|NA
CASSEGMEAFF
TGTGCCAGCAGCGAGGGTATGGAAGCTTTCTTT
>TRBD1|TRBJ2-3|TRBV7-3|few
CASSLSGTGGQDTQYF
TGTGCCAGCAGCTTATCAGGGACAGGGGGCCAGGATACGCAGTATTTT
>NA|TRBJ1-5|TRBV7-2|NA
CASSLELGGNQPQHF
TGTGCCAGCAGCTTAGAATTGGGAGGCAATCAGCCCCAGCATTTT
>TRBD2|TRBJ2-1|TRBV6-4|NA
CASRSTLAAPYNEQFF
TGTGCCAGCAGGTCTACTCTAGCGGCGCCCTACAATGAGCAGTTCTTC
>TRBD2|TRBJ2-3|TRBV7-2|few
CASSDRLAGGFTDTQYF
TGTGCCAGCAGCGACCGATTAGCGGGGGGGTTCACAGATACGCAGTATTTT
>NA|TRBJ1-4|TRBV7-2|NA
CASSLDRSQGKLFF
TGTGCCAGCAGTCTTGACAGGTCCCAGGGAAAACTGTTTTTT
>NA|TRBJ1-1|TRBV9|NA
CASSLQGNTEAFF
TGTGCCAGCAGCCTTCAGGGGAACACTGAAGCTTTCTTT
>NA|TRBJ1-1|TRBV2|NA
CASSDPGILNTEAFF
TGTGCCAGCAGTGACCCAGGGATTTTGAACACTGAAGCTTTCTTT
>NA|TRBJ1-1|TRBV6-1|NA
CASTPGQSNTEAFF
TGTGCCAGCACTCCTGGACAGTCCAACACTGAAGCTTTCTTT
>NA|TRBJ2-2|TRBV27|few
CASSGGWNTGELFF
TGTGCCAGCAGTGGGGGCTGGAACACCGGGGAGCTGTTTTTT
>NA|TRBJ1-1|TRBV6-1|once
CASSGGFGATEAFF
TGTGCCAGCAGTGGGGGATTTGGGGCGACTGAAGCTTTCTTT
>NA|TRBJ1-4|TRBV19|NA
CASSRTENEKLFF
TGTGCCAGTAGCCGGACAGAAAATGAAAAACTGTTTTTT
>NA|TRBJ1-4|TRBV28|NA
CASSLYRETNEKLFF
TGTGCCAGCAGTTTATACAGGGAAACTAATGAAAAACTGTTTTTT
>NA|TRBJ1-2|TRBV2|NA
CASSEALQGRVLEYGYTF
TGTGCCAGCAGTGAAGCGCTTCAGGGTAGGGTATTAGAATATGGCTACACCTTC
>TRBD1|TRBJ2-3|TRBV28|once
CASSSPTTGGYTQYF
TGTGCCAGCAGTTCCCCCACGACAGGGGGCTATACGCAGTATTTT
>NA|TRBJ1-2|TRBV7-3|NA
CASSLSPGRYGYTF
TGTGCCAGCAGCTTAAGTCCAGGGCGCTATGGCTACACCTTC
>TRBD2|TRBJ2-3|TRBV30|NA
CAWSYGGTTDTQYF
TGTGCCTGGAGTTACGGGGGGACTACAGATACGCAGTATTTT
>TRBD2|TRBJ2-3|TRBV19|NA
CASSQGLAGSTDTQYF
TGTGCCAGTAGTCAAGGACTAGCGGGCAGCACAGATACGCAGTATTTT
>TRBD1|TRBJ1-6|TRBV9|NA
CASSALGTDNSPLHF
TGTGCCAGCAGCGCCCTCGGGACAGATAATTCACCCCTCCACTTT
>NA|TRBJ2-3|TRBV4-3|NA
CASSRKESTDTQYF
TGCGCCAGCAGCCGGAAGGAGAGCACAGATACGCAGTATTTT
>NA|TRBJ1-6|TRBV7-8|few
CASRFQNSPLHF
TGTGCCAGCAGATTCCAAAATTCACCCCTCCACTTT
>NA|TRBJ1-1|TRBV28|NA
CASSFGAQNTEAFF
TGTGCCAGCAGTTTTGGGGCACAGAACACTGAAGCTTTCTTT
>TRBD1|TRBJ1-2|TRBV28|NA
CASSLLNSIQGEGYTF
TGTGCCAGCAGTTTATTAAATTCCATACAGGGGGAAGGCTACACCTTC
>NA|TRBJ2-7|TRBV5-6|NA
CASSFSGYEQYF
TGTGCCAGCAGCTTTTCGGGGTACGAGCAGTACTTC
>TRBD1|TRBJ2-2|TRBV11-3|NA
CASSLGPLDRGCLTGELFF
TGTGCCAGCAGCTTAGGACCCCTCGACAGGGGCTGCCTAACCGGGGAGCTGTTTTTT
>NA|TRBJ2-5|TRBV7-2|NA
CASTHFSAGLIETQYF
TGTGCCAGCACCCACTTCTCCGCGGGTTTAATAGAGACCCAGTACTTC
>NA|TRBJ1-2|TRBV21-1|NA
CASSTGQVLRGYTF
TGTGCCAGCAGCACGGGACAGGTTCTGCGTGGCTACACCTTC
>NA|TRBJ2-5|TRBV6-6|NA
CASSVDRETQYF
TGTGCCAGCAGTGTCGACAGGGAGACCCAGTACTTC
>TRBD1|TRBJ2-1|TRBV19|NA
CASTAGGSSYNEQFF
TGTGCCAGTACAGCAGGGGGAAGCTCCTACAATGAGCAGTTCTTC
>NA|TRBJ2-2|TRBV5-1|NA
CASSFDSRSDTGELFF
TGCGCCAGCAGCTTCGATAGTCGGTCGGACACCGGGGAGCTGTTTTTT
>TRBD1|TRBJ1-2|TRBV6-1|NA
CASSAGTGVVYGYTF
TGTGCCAGCAGTGCCGGGACAGGGGTCGTGTATGGCTACACCTTC
>NA|TRBJ2-1|TRBV7-9|NA
CASSLDRAVRQFF
TGTGCCAGCAGCTTAGACAGGGCGGTAAGGCAGTTCTTC
>NA|TRBJ1-3|TRBV6-5|NA
CASSYSQIPSGNTIYF
TGTGCCAGCAGTTACTCACAGATCCCCTCTGGAAACACCATATATTTT
>NA|TRBJ1-6|TRBV5-1|NA
CASSSQGPSDGSPLHF
TGCGCCAGCAGCAGTCAGGGGCCATCGGACGGGTCACCCCTCCACTTT
>NA|TRBJ1-1|TRBV5-4|NA
CASSSQGNTEAFF
TGTGCCAGCAGCTCTCAGGGAAACACTGAAGCTTTCTTT
>TRBD1|TRBJ1-2|TRBV5-1|NA
CASSPGQGHYGYTF
TGCGCCAGCAGCCCGGGACAGGGGCACTATGGCTACACCTTC
>NA|TRBJ2-5|TRBV15|NA
CATSKGLETQYF
TGTGCCACCAGCAAGGGGTTGGAGACCCAGTACTTC
>TRBD2|TRBJ2-1|TRBV19|NA
CASKVGLASNEQFF
TGTGCCAGTAAAGTGGGACTAGCATCCAATGAGCAGTTCTTC
>NA|TRBJ2-7|TRBV27|NA
CASSFASEGYEQYF
TGTGCCAGCAGTTTCGCCTCCGAGGGCTACGAGCAGTACTTC
>NA|TRBJ1-6|TRBV30|NA
CAWSDFWGGLGSLHF
TGTGCCTGGAGTGACTTTTGGGGGGGCCTAGGGTCCCTCCACTTT
>TRBD1|TRBJ1-3|TRBV30|NA
CAWDRANTIYF
TGTGCCTGGGACAGGGCTAACACCATATATTTT
>TRBD1|TRBJ1-2|TRBV5-1|NA
CASSLGGTGPGAANYGYTF
TGCGCCAGCAGCTTGGGCGGGACAGGGCCCGGAGCTGCTAACTATGGCTACACCTTC
>NA|TRBJ1-2|TRBV5-1|NA
CASSLDHSFYLF
TGCGCCAGCAGCTTGGATCACAGTTTTTATCTGTTC
>TRBD1|TRBJ1-5|TRBV2|NA
CASTRDRGDQPQHF
TGTGCCAGCACCCGAGACAGGGGCGATCAGCCCCAGCATTTT
>NA|TRBJ2-6|TRBV30|NA
CAWSTGTFSGANVLTF
TGTGCCTGGAGTACCGGGACTTTCTCTGGGGCCAACGTCCTGACTTTC
>NA|TRBJ2-2|TRBV6-6|NA
CASSLYPGPGELFF
TGTGCCAGCAGTCTCTACCCTGGGCCCGGGGAGCTGTTTTTT
>NA|TRBJ1-6|TRBV9|NA
CASSAHQMAGSPLHF
TGTGCCAGCAGCGCCCATCAGATGGCGGGTTCACCCCTCCACTTT
>NA|TRBJ2-2|TRBV6-5|few
CASSSRSTGELFF
TGTGCCAGCAGTTCCCGCAGCACCGGGGAGCTGTTTTTT
>TRBD1|TRBJ2-7|TRBV18|NA
CASSPIPGQGYEQYF
TGTGCCAGCTCACCAATCCCTGGACAGGGTTACGAGCAGTACTTC
>TRBD1|TRBJ1-1|TRBV29-1|NA
CSVDLLGTAASEAFF
TGCAGCGTTGACCTCCTAGGGACAGCCGCCAGTGAAGCTTTCTTT
>TRBD2|TRBJ2-1|TRBV4-1|NA
CASSRSGGSNNEQFF
TGCGCCAGCAGCCGGAGCGGGGGGTCCAACAATGAGCAGTTCTTC
>TRBD1|TRBJ2-7|TRBV25-1|once
CASSGRTGSSYEQYF
TGTGCCAGCAGTGGACGGACAGGGAGCTCCTACGAGCAGTACTTC
>TRBD1|TRBJ2-3|TRBV9|NA
CASSVRQGARTDTQYF
TGTGCCAGCAGCGTACGACAGGGGGCGCGCACAGATACGCAGTATTTT